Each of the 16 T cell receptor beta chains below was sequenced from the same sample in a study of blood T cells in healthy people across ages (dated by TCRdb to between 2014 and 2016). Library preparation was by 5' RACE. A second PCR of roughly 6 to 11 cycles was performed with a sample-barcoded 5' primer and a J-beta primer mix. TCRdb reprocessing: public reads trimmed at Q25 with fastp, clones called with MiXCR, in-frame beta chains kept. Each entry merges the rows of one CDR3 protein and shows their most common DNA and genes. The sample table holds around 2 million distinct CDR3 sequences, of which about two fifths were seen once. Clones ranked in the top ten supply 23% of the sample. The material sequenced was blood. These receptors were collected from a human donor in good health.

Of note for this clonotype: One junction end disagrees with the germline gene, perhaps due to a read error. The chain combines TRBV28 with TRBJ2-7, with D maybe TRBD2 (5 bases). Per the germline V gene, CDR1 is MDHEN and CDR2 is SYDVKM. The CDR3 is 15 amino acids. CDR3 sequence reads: CASTYRWTPPYGQYF. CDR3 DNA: TGTGCCAGCACCTATAGGTGGACTCCTCCCTACGGGCAGTACTTC.

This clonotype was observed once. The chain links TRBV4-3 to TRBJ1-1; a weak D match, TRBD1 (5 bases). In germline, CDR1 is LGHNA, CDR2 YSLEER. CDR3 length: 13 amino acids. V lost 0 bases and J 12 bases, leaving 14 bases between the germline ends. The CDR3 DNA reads TGCGCCAGCAGCCAAGATAGGGAGGGGTCGACTTTCTTT. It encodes CASSQDREGSTFF.

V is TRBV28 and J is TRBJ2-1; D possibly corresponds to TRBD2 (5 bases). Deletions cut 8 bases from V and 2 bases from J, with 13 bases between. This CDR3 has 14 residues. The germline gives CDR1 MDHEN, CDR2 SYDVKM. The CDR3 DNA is TGTGCCAGCCAAGCGGTAGCGCCCTACAATGAGCAGTTCTTC. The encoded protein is CASQAVAPYNEQFF.

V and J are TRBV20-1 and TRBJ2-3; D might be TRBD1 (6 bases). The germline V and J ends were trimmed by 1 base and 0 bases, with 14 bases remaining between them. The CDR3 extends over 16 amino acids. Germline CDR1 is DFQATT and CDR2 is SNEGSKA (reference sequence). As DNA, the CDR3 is TGCAGTGCTAGAGTTAGGGCGAGGGGGAGCACAGATACGCAGTATTTT. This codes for CSARVRARGSTDTQYF.

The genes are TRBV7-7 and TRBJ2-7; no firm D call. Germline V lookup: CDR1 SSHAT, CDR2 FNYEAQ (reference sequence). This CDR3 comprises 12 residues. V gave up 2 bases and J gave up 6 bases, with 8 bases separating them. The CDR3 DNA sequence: TGTGCCAGCAGCTTATCGTGGGTCGAGCAGTACTTC. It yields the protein CASSLSWVEQYF.

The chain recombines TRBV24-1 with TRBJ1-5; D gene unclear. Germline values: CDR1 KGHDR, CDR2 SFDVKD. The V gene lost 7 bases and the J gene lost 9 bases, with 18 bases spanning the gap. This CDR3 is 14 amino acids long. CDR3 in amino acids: CATSNAGPEGPQHF. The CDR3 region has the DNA TGTGCCACCAGCAACGCAGGCCCTGAGGGGCCCCAGCATTTT.

The chain's CDR3 is CASSKQEELKEGYTF. For the CDR3, the DNA is TGTGCCAGCAGTAAGCAGGAGGAGTTAAAAGAAGGCTACACCTTC. The chain employs TRBV6-6 and TRBJ1-2; D unclear. From germline, CDR1 is MNHNY and CDR2 SVGAGI (reference sequence). Trimming took off 5 bases at V and 8 bases at J, with 21 bases between the two ends. The CDR3 consists of 15 residues.

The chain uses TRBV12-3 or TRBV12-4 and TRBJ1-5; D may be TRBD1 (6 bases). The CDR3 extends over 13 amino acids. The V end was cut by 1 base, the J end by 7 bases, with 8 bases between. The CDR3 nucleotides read TGTGCCAGCAGTTTAGGGGACATACAGCCCCAGCATTTT. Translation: CASSLGDIQPQHF.

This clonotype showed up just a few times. The CDR3 protein is CASSSEYPETQYF. Written as DNA, the CDR3 is TGTGCCAGCAGTTCCGAGTATCCGGAGACCCAGTACTTC. V is TRBV6-2 or TRBV6-3 and J is TRBJ2-5; D unclear. Per germline, CDR1 MNHEY and CDR2 SVGEGT. This CDR3 region has 13 residues. Trimming took 4 bases from V and 5 from J, leaving 11 bases between them.

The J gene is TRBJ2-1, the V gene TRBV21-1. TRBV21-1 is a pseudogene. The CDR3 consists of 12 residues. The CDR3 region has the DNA TGTGCCAGCAGCTGTGACTACAATGAGCAGTTCTTC. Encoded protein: CASSCDYNEQFF.

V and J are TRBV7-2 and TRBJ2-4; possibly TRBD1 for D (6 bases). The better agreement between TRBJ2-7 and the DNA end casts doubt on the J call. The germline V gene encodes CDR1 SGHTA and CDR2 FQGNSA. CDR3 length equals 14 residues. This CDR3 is CASSFVRGANEQYF. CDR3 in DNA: TGTGCCAGCAGCTTTGTCAGGGGAGCCAACGAGCAGTACTTC.

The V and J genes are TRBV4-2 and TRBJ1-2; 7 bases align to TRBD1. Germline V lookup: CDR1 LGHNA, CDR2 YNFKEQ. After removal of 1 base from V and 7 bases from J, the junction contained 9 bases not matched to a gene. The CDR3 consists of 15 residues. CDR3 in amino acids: CASSQVAQGVIGYTF. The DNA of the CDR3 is TGTGCCAGCAGCCAAGTCGCGCAGGGGGTGATTGGCTACACCTTC.

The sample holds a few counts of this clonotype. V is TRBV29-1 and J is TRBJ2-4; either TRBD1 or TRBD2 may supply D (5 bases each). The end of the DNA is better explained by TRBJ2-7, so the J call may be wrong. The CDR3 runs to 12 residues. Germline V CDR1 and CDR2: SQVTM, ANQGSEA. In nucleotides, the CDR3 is TGCAGCGTTGATGGGGGTGTAAACGAGCAGTACTTC. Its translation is CSVDGGVNEQYF.

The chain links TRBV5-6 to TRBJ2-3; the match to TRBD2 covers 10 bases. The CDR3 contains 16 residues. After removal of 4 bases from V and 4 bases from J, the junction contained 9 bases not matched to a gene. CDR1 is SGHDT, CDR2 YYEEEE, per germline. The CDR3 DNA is TGTGCCAGCAGCCCACCCCTAGCGGGGGAGCCAGATACGCAGTATTTT. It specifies CASSPPLAGEPDTQYF.

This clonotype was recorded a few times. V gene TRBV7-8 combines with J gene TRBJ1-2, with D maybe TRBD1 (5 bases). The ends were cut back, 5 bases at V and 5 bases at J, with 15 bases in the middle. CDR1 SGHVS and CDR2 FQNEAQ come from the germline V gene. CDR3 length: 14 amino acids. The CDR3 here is CASSQSSRGYGYTF. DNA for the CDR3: TGTGCCAGCAGCCAAAGTAGCCGGGGGTATGGCTACACCTTC.

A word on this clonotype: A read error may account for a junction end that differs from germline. CDR3 residues: CASSAVAVGDTRYF. The DNA for the CDR3 is TGCGCCAGCAGCGCGGTAGCGGTGGGAGATACGCGGTATTTT. V usage is TRBV5-1 and J usage is TRBJ2-3, with a weak D call TRBD2 (6 bases). Germline V CDR1 and CDR2: SGHRS, YFSETQ. This CDR3 is built from 14 residues. The full variable domain, with the rest looked up from reference TRBV5-1 and TRBJ2-3, is KAGVTQTPRYLIKTRGQQVTLSCSPISGHRSVSWYQQTPGQGLQFLFEYFSETQRNKGNFPGRFSGRQFSNSRSEMNVSTLELGDSALYLCASSAVAVGDTRYFGPGTRLTVL.